The 8 T cell receptor beta chains listed next were all sequenced from one sample in a study of response to subunit inactivated influenza vaccine (dated by TCRdb to the late 2010s). Receptors were amplified or captured by RT-PCR. The run used an Illumina HiSeq 2500. The public sequencing data were trimmed at Q25 with fastp and processed into clonotypes with MiXCR by TCRdb, which kept only in-frame beta chains. All rows with the same CDR3 protein become a single entry with the most common DNA and genes. This sample lists around 600,000 distinct CDR3 sequences; 10% to 12% were detected once. Roughly 9.6% of the sample is in the top ten clones. This sample was shared with a second study, whose subject was T cells expressing NK-cell markers. As the second study states: TCR beta cDNA libraries were made by 5'RACE template switching that added a universal primer site and unique molecular identifiers.

Source: PBMCs from blood, taken on the day of vaccination. The receptors were sampled from a man aged 45 to 65 who received an inactivated influenza vaccine. Donor details come from another sample of the same person, matched by shared clones.

This clonotype appeared a few times. The chain combines TRBV5-1 with TRBJ2-3; D not certain. Germline CDR1 and CDR2: SGHRS and YFSETQ. CDR3 length: 15 residues. The germline V and J ends were trimmed by 5 bases and 0 bases, with 13 bases remaining between them. This chain's CDR3 is CASSSTAASTDTQYF. The CDR3 nucleotides are TGCGCCAGCAGTAGCACAGCCGCTAGCACAGATACGCAGTATTTT.

V usage is TRBV27 and J usage is TRBJ2-1, with 11 bases matching TRBD2. The trim removed 6 bases at V and 5 bases at J, leaving 9 bases unmatched. CDR1 MNHEY and CDR2 SMNVEV come from the germline V gene (reference sequence). The CDR3 is 16 amino acids. The CDR3 DNA reads as TGTGCCAGCAGGAGAGCCGGGACTAGCGGTCACAATGAGCAGTTCTTC. This encodes CASRRAGTSGHNEQFF.

This clonotype appeared many times. The chain couples TRBV12-3 or TRBV12-4 to TRBJ1-1; no clear D. The CDR3 runs 12 residues. The V and J ends lost 1 base and 7 bases respectively, with 7 bases between them. The CDR3 loop is CASSLGRNEAFF. CDR3 bases: TGTGCCAGCAGTTTAGGACGAAATGAAGCTTTCTTT.

This clonotype was picked up a small number of times. The rearrangement joins TRBV19 to TRBJ2-5; D may be TRBD1 or TRBD2 (5 bases each). Trimming took 9 bases from V and 5 from J, leaving 16 bases between them. The CDR3 covers 13 residues. Germline CDR1 LNHDA, CDR2 SQIVND (reference sequence). The CDR3 DNA follows: TGTGCCAGCTCTAGAGAGGGGTTGGAGACCCAGTACTTC. Its protein product is CASSREGLETQYF.

This clonotype has more than one count but fewer than ten. J is TRBJ2-7 and V is TRBV18; D remains unclear. CDR1 is KGHSH and CDR2 is LQKENI in the germline V gene. Deletions cut 0 bases from V and 0 bases from J, with 9 bases between. The CDR3 runs 15 residues. The DNA of the CDR3 is TGTGCCAGCTCACCACCTCAAGGCAGCTCCTACGAGCAGTACTTC. It codes for CASSPPQGSSYEQYF.

This clonotype was seen a few times. V is TRBV5-5 and J is TRBJ2-3; tentative D call: TRBD1 (6 bases). The germline V and J ends were trimmed by 4 bases and 8 bases, with 17 bases remaining between them. There are 14 residues in the CDR3. Germline V gene sequence: CDR1 SGHKS, CDR2 YYEKEE (reference sequence). The CDR3 spells CASSLSWDKGTQYF. The CDR3 DNA reads TGTGCCAGCAGCCTGTCATGGGACAAGGGTACGCAGTATTTT. Variable domain in full (rest from reference TRBV5-5 and TRBJ2-3): DAGVTQSPTHLIKTRGQQVTLRCSPISGHKSVSWYQQVLGQGPQFIFQYYEKEERGRGNFPDRFSARQFPNYSSELNVNALLLGDSALYLCASSLSWDKGTQYFGPGTRLTVL.

V usage is TRBV4-1 and J usage is TRBJ2-1; 10 bases are shared with TRBD2. Germline CDR1 is MGHRA and CDR2 is YSYEKL. V lost 1 base, J lost 12 bases, and 18 bases stayed unmatched. The CDR3 contains 18 residues. The CDR3 here is CASSQAIIAGGPNRGQFF. The CDR3 bases are TGCGCCAGCAGCCAAGCGATAATAGCGGGAGGACCCAACCGGGGGCAGTTCTTC.

This chain joins TRBV24-1 and TRBJ2-3, with 9 bases matching TRBD2. The length of the CDR3 is 14 residues. Germline V gene sequence: CDR1 KGHDR, CDR2 SFDVKD. Trimming at V came to 5 bases and at J to 5 bases, leaving 4 bases not matched to a gene. The CDR3 protein is CATSGGLAEDTQYF. The CDR3, as DNA: TGTGCCACCAGTGGGGGACTAGCTGAAGATACGCAGTATTTT.